These T cell receptor beta chains were read from a single sample in a study of cytomegalovirus exposure and HLA in healthy donors. Sequencing used immunoSEQ multiplex PCR; TCRdb keeps in-frame clones, though not all of them. The data show approximately 90,000 clones, approximately 76% seen once. Sequenced: PBMCs. The receptors were sampled from a male donor in good health and CMV-seronegative. CDR3s include the opening cysteine and the closing phenylalanine or tryptophan. The order of the fields is CDR3 length, D gene, clone size, J gene, V gene, CDR3 protein, CDR3 DNA. D genes are given only for firm matches. A clone size is listed for some rows: how often the clone was seen (once, few, many), or a class if it is expanded.

len: 14; d_gene: NA; abundance: few; j_gene: TRBJ1-6; v_gene: TRBV4-3; CDR3aa: CASSQDLRGSPLHF; CDR3nt: TGCGCCAGCAGCCAAGATCTGCGCGGCTCACCCCTCCACTTT
len: 13; d_gene: NA; abundance: once; j_gene: TRBJ2-4; v_gene: TRBV30; CDR3aa: CAWSLLESYIQYF; CDR3nt: TGTGCCTGGAGTCTCCTGGAGAGCTACATTCAGTACTTC
len: 16; d_gene: TRBD2; abundance: once; j_gene: TRBJ2-2; v_gene: TRBV5-1; CDR3aa: CASSITSGSNTGELFF; CDR3nt: TGCGCCAGCAGCATCACTAGCGGTTCGAACACCGGGGAGCTGTTTTTT
len: 13; d_gene: NA; abundance: NA; j_gene: TRBJ1-5; v_gene: TRBV7-2; CDR3aa: CASSYQSPGPQHF; CDR3nt: TGTGCCAGCAGCTATCAGTCGCCGGGGCCCCAGCATTTT
len: 16; d_gene: TRBD1; abundance: NA; j_gene: TRBJ1-3; v_gene: TRBV11-2; CDR3aa: CASSSIQGALGNTIYF; CDR3nt: TGTGCCAGCAGCTCGATACAGGGGGCCCTCGGAAACACCATATATTTT
len: 14; d_gene: TRBD2; abundance: NA; j_gene: TRBJ2-3; v_gene: TRBV7-3; CDR3aa: CASRRGEVTDTQYF; CDR3nt: TGTGCCAGCAGGCGGGGGGAGGTCACAGATACGCAGTATTTT
len: 14; d_gene: TRBD1; abundance: NA; j_gene: TRBJ1-6; v_gene: TRBV11-2; CDR3aa: CASSPRGQGSPLHF; CDR3nt: TGTGCCAGCAGCCCTAGGGGACAGGGGTCACCCCTCCACTTT
len: 16; d_gene: TRBD2; abundance: few; j_gene: TRBJ2-6; v_gene: TRBV4-1; CDR3aa: CASSQETSAGANVLTF; CDR3nt: TGCGCCAGCAGCCAAGAGACTAGCGCTGGGGCCAACGTCCTGACTTTC
len: 13; d_gene: NA; abundance: NA; j_gene: TRBJ1-1; v_gene: TRBV10-1; CDR3aa: CASTPGMNTEAFF; CDR3nt: TGCGCCAGCACCCCGGGGATGAACACTGAAGCTTTCTTT
len: 15; d_gene: NA; abundance: NA; j_gene: TRBJ1-4; v_gene: TRBV15; CDR3aa: CATSRESTGNEKLFF; CDR3nt: TGTGCCACCAGCAGAGAGTCGACGGGTAACGAAAAACTGTTTTTT
len: 14; d_gene: NA; abundance: NA; j_gene: TRBJ1-6; v_gene: TRBV9; CDR3aa: CASSVATGNSPLHF; CDR3nt: TGTGCCAGCAGCGTAGCTACGGGGAATTCACCCCTCCACTTT
len: 13; d_gene: TRBD1; abundance: NA; j_gene: TRBJ2-7; v_gene: TRBV19; CDR3aa: CASQNRGRYEQYF; CDR3nt: TGTGCCTCCCAGAACAGGGGACGCTACGAGCAGTACTTC
len: 15; d_gene: NA; abundance: NA; j_gene: TRBJ2-1; v_gene: TRBV6-1; CDR3aa: CASSERIAGANEQFF; CDR3nt: TGTGCCAGCAGTGAAAGGATCGCAGGGGCCAATGAGCAGTTCTTC
len: 14; d_gene: TRBD2; abundance: NA; j_gene: TRBJ2-1; v_gene: TRBV25-1; CDR3aa: CASSFASGRREQFF; CDR3nt: TGTGCCAGCAGTTTTGCCAGCGGGAGACGTGAGCAGTTCTTC
len: 13; d_gene: NA; abundance: NA; j_gene: TRBJ1-1; v_gene: TRBV27; CDR3aa: CASSFQGNTEAFF; CDR3nt: TGTGCCAGCAGTTTCCAGGGGAACACTGAAGCTTTCTTT
len: 13; d_gene: NA; abundance: NA; j_gene: TRBJ2-7; v_gene: TRBV6-5; CDR3aa: CASSYSMIGERNF; CDR3nt: TGTGCCAGCAGTTACTCGATGATCGGTGAGCGTAACTTC
len: 17; d_gene: TRBD1; abundance: NA; j_gene: TRBJ1-2; v_gene: TRBV4-1; CDR3aa: CASSQEVGTGGNYGYAF; CDR3nt: TGCGCCAGCAGCCAAGAGGTCGGGACAGGGGGCAACTATGGCTACGCCTTC
len: 13; d_gene: TRBD1; abundance: NA; j_gene: TRBJ2-1; v_gene: TRBV10-3; CDR3aa: CAILGQGSGEQFF; CDR3nt: TGTGCCATCCTGGGACAGGGGTCCGGGGAGCAGTTCTTC
len: 15; d_gene: TRBD1; abundance: few; j_gene: TRBJ2-2; v_gene: TRBV29-1; CDR3aa: CSVHRDRSNTGELFF; CDR3nt: TGCAGCGTTCACCGGGACAGATCGAACACCGGGGAGCTGTTTTTT
len: 16; d_gene: NA; abundance: NA; j_gene: TRBJ1-2; v_gene: TRBV7-2; CDR3aa: CASSLVSPRGHYGYTF; CDR3nt: TGTGCCAGCAGCTTAGTCTCCCCCAGGGGACACTATGGCTACACCTTC
len: 12; d_gene: NA; abundance: once; j_gene: TRBJ2-1; v_gene: TRBV27; CDR3aa: CASSLGAGEQFF; CDR3nt: TGTGCCAGCAGTTTAGGAGCCGGTGAGCAGTTCTTC
len: 15; d_gene: NA; abundance: NA; j_gene: TRBJ2-1; v_gene: TRBV6-4; CDR3aa: CASSESSSSYNEQFF; CDR3nt: TGTGCCAGCAGTGAAAGCTCAAGCTCCTACAATGAGCAGTTCTTC
len: 11; d_gene: NA; abundance: NA; j_gene: TRBJ2-2; v_gene: TRBV6-6; CDR3aa: CASMGSGELFF; CDR3nt: TGTGCCAGCATGGGCTCCGGGGAGCTGTTTTTT
len: 16; d_gene: TRBD1; abundance: NA; j_gene: TRBJ2-2; v_gene: TRBV14; CDR3aa: CASSQRTGRNTGELFF; CDR3nt: TGTGCCAGCAGCCAGAGGACAGGGAGGAACACCGGGGAGCTGTTTTTT
len: 14; d_gene: TRBD1; abundance: NA; j_gene: TRBJ1-1; v_gene: TRBV7-2; CDR3aa: CASRIQGARTEAFF; CDR3nt: TGTGCCAGCAGAATCCAGGGGGCGCGGACTGAAGCTTTCTTT
len: 12; d_gene: NA; abundance: NA; j_gene: TRBJ1-1; v_gene: TRBV7-9; CDR3aa: CASSGGAGEAFF; CDR3nt: TGTGCCAGCAGCGGGGGGGCCGGAGAAGCTTTCTTT
len: 13; d_gene: NA; abundance: NA; j_gene: TRBJ1-1; v_gene: TRBV6-5; CDR3aa: CASSYAKGTEAFF; CDR3nt: TGTGCCAGCAGTTACGCGAAGGGGACTGAAGCTTTCTTT
len: 12; d_gene: NA; abundance: NA; j_gene: TRBJ2-5; v_gene: TRBV29-1; CDR3aa: CSVEGQAETQYF; CDR3nt: TGCAGCGTTGAAGGGCAGGCAGAGACCCAGTACTTC
len: 15; d_gene: NA; abundance: NA; j_gene: TRBJ1-5; v_gene: TRBV4-3; CDR3aa: CASSQDIGAGKPQHF; CDR3nt: TGCGCCAGCAGCCAAGATATCGGGGCGGGGAAGCCCCAGCATTTT
len: 13; d_gene: NA; abundance: NA; j_gene: TRBJ1-1; v_gene: TRBV7-3; CDR3aa: CASSLQVNTEAFF; CDR3nt: TGTGCCAGCAGCCTACAGGTGAACACTGAAGCTTTCTTT
len: 14; d_gene: NA; abundance: NA; j_gene: TRBJ1-6; v_gene: TRBV5-6; CDR3aa: CASSLTGSNSPLHF; CDR3nt: TGTGCCAGCAGCTTGACAGGTTCCAATTCACCCCTCCACTTT
len: 14; d_gene: TRBD1; abundance: NA; j_gene: TRBJ2-3; v_gene: TRBV2; CDR3aa: CASSKDRGADTQYF; CDR3nt: TGTGCCAGCAGTAAGGACAGGGGGGCAGATACGCAGTATTTT
len: 12; d_gene: TRBD2; abundance: once; j_gene: TRBJ2-7; v_gene: TRBV2; CDR3aa: CASSGGGYEQYF; CDR3nt: TGTGCCAGCAGTGGGGGGGGCTACGAGCAGTACTTC
len: 12; d_gene: NA; abundance: NA; j_gene: TRBJ2-7; v_gene: TRBV28; CDR3aa: CASSPSTGLQYF; CDR3nt: TGTGCCAGCAGTCCATCAACAGGGTTGCAGTACTTC
len: 13; d_gene: NA; abundance: NA; j_gene: TRBJ2-7; v_gene: TRBV7-9; CDR3aa: CASSLVLTDEQYF; CDR3nt: TGTGCCAGCAGCTTGGTTTTGACTGACGAGCAGTACTTC
len: 14; d_gene: NA; abundance: NA; j_gene: TRBJ2-7; v_gene: TRBV4-3; CDR3aa: CASSQGPGNYEQYF; CDR3nt: TGCGCCAGCAGCCAGGGCCCCGGGAACTACGAGCAGTACTTC
len: 16; d_gene: TRBD1; abundance: NA; j_gene: TRBJ2-1; v_gene: TRBV7-9; CDR3aa: CASSLAGGWGVNEQFF; CDR3nt: TGTGCCAGCAGCTTGGCAGGGGGCTGGGGTGTGAATGAGCAGTTCTTC
len: 12; d_gene: NA; abundance: NA; j_gene: TRBJ1-1; v_gene: TRBV2; CDR3aa: CASSLTMTEAFF; CDR3nt: TGTGCCAGCAGTTTGACTATGACTGAAGCTTTCTTT
len: 17; d_gene: TRBD2; abundance: NA; j_gene: TRBJ2-3; v_gene: TRBV28; CDR3aa: CASSLSKAGGHTDTQYF; CDR3nt: TGTGCCAGCAGTTTATCCAAGGCGGGAGGGCACACAGATACGCAGTATTTT
len: 16; d_gene: NA; abundance: NA; j_gene: TRBJ2-2; v_gene: TRBV10-3; CDR3aa: CAISKDSSMSTGELFF; CDR3nt: TGTGCCATCAGTAAAGACAGTTCTATGAGCACCGGGGAGCTGTTTTTT
len: 15; d_gene: TRBD2; abundance: NA; j_gene: TRBJ2-1; v_gene: TRBV9; CDR3aa: CASSAQSGGAGEQFF; CDR3nt: TGTGCCAGCAGCGCTCAGAGCGGGGGGGCGGGTGAGCAGTTCTTC
len: 14; d_gene: TRBD1; abundance: NA; j_gene: TRBJ2-5; v_gene: TRBV7-2; CDR3aa: CASSSRTGLETQYF; CDR3nt: TGTGCCAGCAGCTCCCGGACAGGGCTAGAGACCCAGTACTTC
len: 18; d_gene: TRBD1; abundance: NA; j_gene: TRBJ1-2; v_gene: TRBV9; CDR3aa: CASSVDASGTGGIYGYTF; CDR3nt: TGTGCCAGCAGCGTAGATGCCTCCGGGACAGGGGGTATCTATGGCTACACCTTC
len: 14; d_gene: NA; abundance: once; j_gene: TRBJ2-3; v_gene: TRBV6-1; CDR3aa: CASSEAPFIGRQYF; CDR3nt: TGTGCCAGCAGTGAAGCCCCATTTATCGGGAGGCAGTATTTT
len: 16; d_gene: TRBD1; abundance: NA; j_gene: TRBJ2-2; v_gene: TRBV7-9; CDR3aa: CASSLTGGRNTGELFF; CDR3nt: TGTGCCAGCAGCTTAACAGGGGGCAGAAACACCGGGGAGCTGTTTTTT
len: 19; d_gene: TRBD2; abundance: NA; j_gene: TRBJ2-1; v_gene: TRBV7-2; CDR3aa: CASSLVSSGGVSSYNEQFF; CDR3nt: TGTGCCAGCAGCTTAGTCTCTAGCGGGGGGGTTAGCTCCTACAATGAGCAGTTCTTC
len: 18; d_gene: TRBD1; abundance: NA; j_gene: TRBJ1-1; v_gene: TRBV30; CDR3aa: CAWREIGTGGELNTEAFF; CDR3nt: TGTGCCTGGAGAGAGATAGGGACAGGGGGCGAGCTTAACACTGAAGCTTTCTTT
len: 12; d_gene: NA; abundance: NA; j_gene: TRBJ2-1; v_gene: TRBV2; CDR3aa: CASLVAYNEQFF; CDR3nt: TGTGCCAGTTTAGTGGCCTACAATGAGCAGTTCTTC
len: 16; d_gene: TRBD2; abundance: once; j_gene: TRBJ2-3; v_gene: TRBV4-3; CDR3aa: CASSQDPGGSADTQYF; CDR3nt: TGCGCCAGCAGCCAAGATCCTGGCGGGAGTGCAGATACGCAGTATTTT
len: 13; d_gene: NA; abundance: NA; j_gene: TRBJ1-1; v_gene: TRBV5-1; CDR3aa: CASSLGSDTEAFF; CDR3nt: TGCGCCAGCAGCTTGGGATCGGACACTGAAGCTTTCTTT
len: 15; d_gene: TRBD1; abundance: many; j_gene: TRBJ1-1; v_gene: TRBV9; CDR3aa: CASSERQGERTEAFF; CDR3nt: TGTGCCAGCAGCGAGAGACAGGGGGAGAGGACTGAAGCTTTCTTT
len: 13; d_gene: NA; abundance: NA; j_gene: TRBJ1-4; v_gene: TRBV5-1; CDR3aa: CASARVRGEKLFF; CDR3nt: TGCGCCAGCGCGCGGGTAAGGGGGGAAAAACTGTTTTTT
len: 15; d_gene: NA; abundance: NA; j_gene: TRBJ2-6; v_gene: TRBV5-6; CDR3aa: CASSLGTTGANVLTF; CDR3nt: TGTGCCAGCAGCTTGGGGACAACTGGGGCCAACGTCCTGACTTTC